This record looks at one TCR beta chain sequence and its context. Clones were sequenced by immunoSEQ multiplex PCR, and TCRdb holds only the in-frame ones, with some missing. The repertoire includes hundreds of thousands of clones, roughly 85% of them detected once, and around 5.5% sits in the top ten. CDR3 size: 14 residues. V was clipped by 3 bases and J by 1 base, with 5 bases between them. Germline V CDR1 and CDR2: SGHRS, YFSETQ. This specimen comes from a study of blood T cell repertoires in COVID-19. The wider study: The analysed material was cDNA or gDNA that came from T cells, B-cell-depleted T cells, or PBMCs.

Patients from Seattle were sampled longitudinally, starting during active infection. The chain employs TRBV5-1 and TRBJ2-6; D unresolved. The source is a man in his fifties with COVID-19, enrolled during active disease. Source material: peripheral blood. The CDR3 here is CASSSNSGANVLTF. Here the CDR3 DNA reads TGCGCCAGCAGCTCCAATTCTGGGGCCAACGTCCTGACTTTC.